These 8 T cell receptor beta chains came from one sample sequenced in a study of blood T cells in healthy people across ages. Combining a sample-barcoded 5' primer with a J-beta primer mix, a second PCR ran for roughly 7 to 11 cycles. TCRdb called the 5' RACE reads again in MiXCR, with one record for every CDR3 protein. The sample lists fewer than 950,000 distinct CDR3 sequences; roughly 50% were seen once. Sequencing was performed on blood. All receptors come from a man older than 75 in good health.

This clonotype was counted a few times. The CDR3 here is CASSLSSGRHRYAYF. For the CDR3, the DNA is TGCGCCAGCAGCTTGTCAAGCGGGAGGCACAGATACGCGTATTTT. The chain couples TRBV5-1 to TRBJ2-3; 9 bases are a match to TRBD2. After removal of 1 base from V and 14 bases from J, the junction contained 14 bases not matched to a gene. Germline values: CDR1 SGHRS, CDR2 YFSETQ. The CDR3 is 15 amino acids.

This clonotype was detected a few times. J is TRBJ1-1 and V is TRBV4-1, with D unclear. Germline loops: CDR1 MGHRA, CDR2 YSYEKL. The CDR3 spans 16 residues. Trimming took 1 base from V and 1 from J, leaving 13 bases between them. The CDR3 DNA reads TGCGCCAGCAGCCAAGGTCCAGGTCGAGGGAACACTGAAGCTTTCTTT. Protein product: CASSQGPGRGNTEAFF.

The chain recombines TRBV9 with TRBJ2-5, with a possible D match to TRBD2 (5 bases). V lost 0 bases to trimming and J lost 11 bases, with 20 bases between them. The CDR3 covers 15 residues. The germline CDR1 and CDR2 sequences are SGDLS and YYNGEE. CDR3 in amino acids: CASSVDPRAVGEQYF. The CDR3 region has the DNA TGTGCCAGCAGCGTAGACCCAAGAGCGGTTGGAGAGCAGTACTTC.

The J gene is TRBJ2-5, the V gene TRBV10-3, with unresolved D. Looked up from germline, CDR1 is ENHRY and CDR2 is SYGVKD. V was pared by 1 base and J by 6 bases, with 6 bases between. The CDR3 contains 12 residues. DNA of the CDR3: TGTGCCATCAGTGAGTTAGAGAAGACCCAGTACTTC. Its translation is CAISELEKTQYF.

This rearrangement joins TRBV12-3 or TRBV12-4 to TRBJ2-1, with 9 bases fitting TRBD1. The junction had 6 bases not matched to a gene; V was cut back by 2 bases and J by 1 base. CDR3 length: 17 residues. Here the CDR3 reads CASSLTSGTGSYNEQFF. The CDR3 nucleotides read TGTGCCAGCAGTTTAACTTCCGGGACAGGGTCCTACAATGAGCAGTTCTTC.

V is TRBV10-2 and J is TRBJ2-1; 12 nucleotides agree with TRBD2. The CDR3 is made up of 17 amino acids. Germline V gives CDR1 WSHSY, CDR2 SAAADI. Trimming cost V 3 bases and J 10 bases; bases outside gene matches: 13. The DNA for the CDR3 is TGCGCCAGCAGTGATATGAGACTAGCGGGAGTGGGGCGGGAGCAGTTCTTC. It encodes CASSDMRLAGVGREQFF.

As regards this clonotype: One end of the junction fails to match germline, which may point to a read error. V is TRBV5-1 and J is TRBJ1-1; 9 bases match TRBD1. Per germline, CDR1 SGHRS and CDR2 YFSETQ. The CDR3 length is 15 residues. CDR3 residues: CASSTQGTGNTKAFF. The CDR3 bases are TGCGCCAGCAGCACCCAAGGGACAGGGAACACTAAAGCTTTCTTT.

This rearrangement joins TRBV10-3 to TRBJ2-3, with TRBD1 as a possible D gene (5 bases). CDR1 is ENHRY and CDR2 is SYGVKD in the germline V gene. V lost 3 bases, J lost 14 bases, and 15 bases lay in between. There are 12 residues in the CDR3. The CDR3: CAISDFDRYAYF. DNA of the CDR3: TGTGCCATCAGTGATTTCGACAGATACGCGTATTTT.